A single sample is the source of the 10 T cell receptor beta chains below, sequenced in a study of neurological immune-mediated disorders. From the 5' RACE reads, TCRdb called clonotypes with MiXCR, one entry per CDR3 protein. This sample yields about 24,000 distinct CDR3 sequences, of which around an eighth are seen a single time; roughly 16% belongs to the top ten. Source material: PBMCs. These receptors came from a woman in her thirties or forties with HTLV-1-associated myelopathy (HAM/TSP).

This clonotype was counted at least ten times. V usage is TRBV5-5 and J usage is TRBJ1-1, with D unresolved. CDR1 is SGHKS and CDR2 is YYEKEE in the germline V gene (reference sequence). This CDR3 is 13 amino acids long. V shed 2 bases and J shed 1 base, with 6 bases lying between them. The CDR3 DNA reads TGTGCCAGCAGCTTTGAATGGAACACTGAAGCTTTCTTT. It specifies CASSFEWNTEAFF.

This clonotype was seen repeatedly, ten times or more. The chain employs TRBV5-1 and TRBJ2-5; D unresolved. CDR3 size: 16 residues. Germline V gene sequence: CDR1 SGHRS, CDR2 YFSETQ. Trimming took off 0 bases at V and 5 bases at J, with 17 bases between the two ends. In DNA form, the CDR3 reads TGCGCCAGCAGCTTGGTAGGCTTTAGGTATGAGGAGACCCAGTACTTC. This encodes CASSLVGFRYEETQYF.

This clonotype was seen at least ten times. The CDR3 coding sequence is TGTGCCAGCAGCCAGCGGCGGGACAACTATGGCTACACCTTC. Translation: CASSQRRDNYGYTF. The chain carries TRBV7-8 and TRBJ1-2; D may be TRBD1 (5 bases). Germline V lookup: CDR1 SGHVS, CDR2 FQNEAQ. This CDR3 is 14 amino acids long. Trimming cost V 5 bases and J 2 bases, with 12 bases left between them.

In the case of this clonotype: Mismatch with germline at one junction end may stem from a read error. The CDR3 bases are TGTGCCAGCAGCTTAGAGGGGGGGGAGATCCAGTACTTC. It yields the protein CASSLEGGEIQYF. The chain couples TRBV7-3 to TRBJ2-5; D is possibly TRBD2 (7 bases). CDR3 length: 13 amino acids. The germline V gene encodes CDR1 SGHTA and CDR2 FQGTGA.

This clonotype was counted ten times or more. The gene calls are TRBV5-1 and TRBJ1-4; D ambiguous. CDR3 length equals 13 residues. V was pared by 0 bases and J by 7 bases, with 7 bases between. Germline loops: CDR1 SGHRS, CDR2 YFSETQ. This chain's CDR3 is CASSLGSREKLFF. In DNA form, the CDR3 reads TGCGCCAGCAGCTTGGGGAGTCGTGAAAAACTGTTTTTT.

This clonotype was observed many times. The chain links TRBV24-1 to TRBJ2-4; 7 bases are a match to TRBD1. J gave up 9 bases and V 8 bases, and 6 bases lay outside the gene matches. CDR1 KGHDR and CDR2 SFDVKD come from the germline V gene. This CDR3 is 12 amino acids long. The CDR3 loop is CATTTGSGIQYF. The CDR3 DNA reads TGTGCCACCACGACAGGGTCTGGCATTCAGTACTTC.

In its sample, this clonotype was seen many times. CDR3 coding DNA: TGCGCCAGCAGCCCCCGGAACAATAACTATAATTCACCCCTCCACTTT. Translation gives CASSPRNNNYNSPLHF. The chain links TRBV5-1 to TRBJ1-6, with D hard to call. V lost 4 bases to trimming and J lost 3 bases, with 14 bases between them. The CDR3 runs 16 residues. Germline CDR1 SGHRS, CDR2 YFSETQ.

This clonotype has ten or more counts. V gene TRBV7-9 combines with J gene TRBJ2-7; no definite D call. V shed 4 bases and J shed 0 bases, with 7 bases lying between them. The CDR3 sequence is 13 residues long. Germline V gives CDR1 SEHNR, CDR2 FQNEAQ (reference sequence). Here the CDR3 reads CASSSGNSYEQYF. CDR3 DNA sequence: TGTGCCAGCAGCTCGGGCAACTCCTACGAGCAGTACTTC.

This clonotype was recorded many times. The chain combines TRBV28 with TRBJ1-3, with a tentative D call TRBD1 (5 bases). CDR3 length: 14 amino acids. V was pared by 4 bases and J by 2 bases, with 9 bases between. Germline values: CDR1 MDHEN, CDR2 SYDVKM. Here the CDR3 reads CASSSPGAGNTIYF. The CDR3 DNA sequence: TGTGCCAGCAGTTCCCCGGGGGCTGGAAACACCATATATTTT.

CDR3 protein: CASRGDSNYGYTF. CDR3 coding DNA: TGTGCCAGTAGAGGCGACAGTAACTATGGCTACACCTTC. The rearrangement joins TRBV19 to TRBJ1-2, with a possible D match to TRBD1 (5 bases). The CDR3 extends over 13 amino acids. The germline V gene has CDR1 LNHDA and CDR2 SQIVND (reference sequence). The V gene lost 6 bases and the J gene lost 1 base, with 9 bases spanning the gap.